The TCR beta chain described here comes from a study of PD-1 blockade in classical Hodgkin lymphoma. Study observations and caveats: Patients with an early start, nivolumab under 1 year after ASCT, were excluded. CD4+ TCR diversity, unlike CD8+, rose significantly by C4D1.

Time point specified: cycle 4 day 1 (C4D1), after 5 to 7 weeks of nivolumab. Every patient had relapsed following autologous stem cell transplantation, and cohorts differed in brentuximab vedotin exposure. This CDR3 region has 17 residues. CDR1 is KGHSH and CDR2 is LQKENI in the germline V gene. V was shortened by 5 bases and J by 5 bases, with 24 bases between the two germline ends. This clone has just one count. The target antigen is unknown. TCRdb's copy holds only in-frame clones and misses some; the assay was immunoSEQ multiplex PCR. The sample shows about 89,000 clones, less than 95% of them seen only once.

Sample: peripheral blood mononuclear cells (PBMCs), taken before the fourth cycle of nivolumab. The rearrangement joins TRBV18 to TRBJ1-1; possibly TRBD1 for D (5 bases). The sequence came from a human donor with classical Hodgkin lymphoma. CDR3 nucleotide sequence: TGTGCCAGCTCAACTACTTGGGGGACCGGGGAGGCGACTGAAGCTTTCTTT. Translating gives CASSTTWGTGEATEAFF.